The entry that follows covers one T cell receptor (beta chain) sequence. Its target is not known. Some clones are missing from TCRdb's copy, which holds only in-frame ones; the method was immunoSEQ multiplex PCR. In the table there are roughly 2.5 million clones, more than 80% of which are singletons. CDR3 length: 13 residues. V was trimmed by 3 bases and J by 4 bases, leaving 7 bases between them. CDR1 and CDR2 from the germline V gene are SGHDN and FVKESK. This sample is part of a study of shared clonotypes between healthy human individuals. Donors comprised only Caucasian adults living in Nashville, Tennessee. Subsets obtained from CD4+ cells comprised CD45RA+ naive and CD45RA-negative memory cells. Overall study findings and caveats: Lower generation probabilities were found for non-shared clonotypes than for those shared by all four donors. Sampling was confined to blood; repertoires within tissues likely differ.

The specimen was naive CD4+ T cells sorted from blood. Subset described: CD45RA+ positively selected. The sequence was obtained from a young man in good health. V and J are TRBV14 and TRBJ1-3; D gene unclear. The CDR3 DNA reads TGTGCCAGCAGCCATCTCAAGGGAAACACCATATATTTT. Protein: CASSHLKGNTIYF.